These 32 T cell receptor beta chains were sequenced from one sample in a study of cytomegalovirus exposure and HLA in healthy donors. PCR amplification relied on 60 Vbeta primers (plus 13 Jbeta primers). Assay: immunoSEQ multiplex PCR; the TCRdb copy retains only in-frame clones and omits some. This sample has about 98,000 clones, with roughly 76% found just once. Sequenced: PBMCs. All receptors derive from a man aged 50 to 60 in good health and CMV-seronegative.

The V call is TRBV5-1, the J call TRBJ2-3, with 11 bases fitting TRBD2. Germline loops: CDR1 SGHRS, CDR2 YFSETQ. With 3 bases clipped from V and 0 bases from J, the junction kept 3 bases outside the gene matches. The CDR3 length is 16 residues. CDR3 sequence reads: CASSYGTSGSTDTQYF. As DNA, the CDR3 is TGCGCCAGCAGCTACGGGACTAGCGGTAGCACAGATACGCAGTATTTT.

In its sample, this clone was seen a few times. The chain employs TRBV5-1 and TRBJ2-1, with D possibly being TRBD2 (5 bases). This CDR3 spans 15 amino acids. Looked up from germline, CDR1 is SGHRS and CDR2 is YFSETQ. V dropped 2 bases and J dropped 3 bases, with 12 bases sitting between them. The CDR3 coding sequence is TGCGCCAGCAGCTTCACAGCGGAGCGCTACAATGAGCAGTTCTTC. This translates into CASSFTAERYNEQFF.

The rearrangement joins TRBV7-2 to TRBJ2-6; D possibly corresponds to TRBD2 (8 bases). Per the germline V gene, CDR1 is SGHTA and CDR2 is FQGNSA. The CDR3 loop spans 18 amino acids. The ends were cut back, 3 bases at V and 4 bases at J, with 19 bases in the middle. This CDR3 is CASSFPVAGGQGANVLTF. Written as DNA, the CDR3 is TGTGCCAGCAGCTTCCCCGTGGCGGGGGGACAGGGGGCCAACGTCCTGACTTTC. The complete variable domain, with remaining parts taken from reference TRBV7-2 and TRBJ2-6, reads GAGVSQSPSNKVTEKGKDVELRCDPISGHTALYWYRQSLGQGLEFLIYFQGNSAPDKSGLPSDRFSAERTGGSVSTLTIQRTQQEDSAVYLCASSFPVAGGQGANVLTFGAGSRLTVL.

The chain carries TRBV30 and TRBJ1-2, with D possibly TRBD1 on 6 matching bases. The germline V gene encodes CDR1 GTSNPN and CDR2 SVGIG (reference sequence). This CDR3 has 12 residues. The ends were cut back, 1 base at V and 8 bases at J, with 11 bases in the middle. The CDR3 DNA follows: TGTGCCTGGAGTGACAGGGAGTCCGGCTACACCTTC. Its translation is CAWSDRESGYTF.

A few counts support this clone. The chain carries TRBV6-5 and TRBJ1-5; TRBD1 matches at 7 bases. The germline V gene encodes CDR1 MNHEY and CDR2 SVGAGI. The CDR3 covers 14 residues. The ends lost 7 bases at V and 3 bases at J; junction bases unmatched: 6. The CDR3 DNA sequence: TGTGCCAGCAACCCGACAGGGTCCAATCAGCCCCAGCATTTT. Translated, it gives CASNPTGSNQPQHF.

This clone was counted between two and nine times. The rearrangement joins TRBV18 to TRBJ2-5; 9 bases are shared with TRBD1. Germline trimming cut 0 bases from V and 3 bases from J; bases unmatched to any gene: 5. Germline V gene data show CDR1 as KGHSH and CDR2 as LQKENI. This CDR3 comprises 16 residues. This CDR3 reads CASSPPFGTGKETQYF. The CDR3 DNA is TGTGCCAGCTCACCACCGTTTGGGACAGGGAAAGAGACCCAGTACTTC.

V usage is TRBV6-1 and J usage is TRBJ1-2; no clear D. Germline V gene sequence: CDR1 MNHNS, CDR2 SASEGT. Trimming stripped 2 bases from V and 3 bases from J, with 10 bases between. The CDR3 totals 14 residues. CDR3 DNA: TGTGCCAGCAGTGAAAGCCAGGCGTACTATGGCTACACCTTC. Translating it yields CASSESQAYYGYTF.

The genes are TRBV18 and TRBJ2-3, with TRBD1 matching 10 bases. The V gene's germline CDR1 is KGHSH and CDR2 LQKENI. The CDR3 is 15 amino acids. V gave up 1 base and J gave up 6 bases; unmatched junction bases: 4. The CDR3 sequence is CASSPRDRGTDTQYF. The CDR3, as DNA: TGTGCCAGCTCACCACGGGACAGGGGTACGGATACGCAGTATTTT. The whole variable domain, filled in from reference TRBV18 and TRBJ2-3, reads NAGVMQNPRHLVRRRGQEARLRCSPMKGHSHVYWYRQLPEEGLKFMVYLQKENIIDESGMPKERFSAEFPKEGPSILRIQQVVRGDSAAYFCASSPRDRGTDTQYFGPGTRLTVL.

The J gene is TRBJ1-1, the V gene TRBV5-1; 8 bases are shared with TRBD1. The CDR3 covers 16 residues. V dropped 0 bases and J dropped 0; count of bases not matched to a gene: 4. Germline V CDR1 and CDR2: SGHRS, YFSETQ. CDR3 sequence (DNA): TGCGCCAGCAGCTTGGGGACAGGGTTTATGAACACTGAAGCTTTCTTT. Protein: CASSLGTGFMNTEAFF.

The sample holds a few counts of this clone. The chain couples TRBV15 to TRBJ1-1, with D perhaps matching TRBD1 (5 bases). The germline V and J ends were trimmed by 2 bases and 1 base, with 11 bases remaining between them. The CDR3 is made up of 15 amino acids. From germline, CDR1 is LNHNV and CDR2 YYDKDF (reference sequence). The CDR3 loop reads CATSRIRDWNTEAFF. The CDR3 nucleotides read TGTGCCACCAGCAGAATCCGGGACTGGAACACTGAAGCTTTCTTT.

The rearrangement uses TRBV9 and TRBJ1-5; 7 positions match TRBD1. The germline V gene has CDR1 SGDLS and CDR2 YYNGEE. The V segment lost 3 bases and the J segment 0 bases; nucleotides outside the gene matches: 6. CDR3 length: 16 amino acids. CDR3 region: CASSAVRGISNQPQHF. CDR3 DNA sequence: TGTGCCAGCAGCGCAGTCAGGGGGATTAGCAATCAGCCCCAGCATTTT.

The chain joins TRBV30 to TRBJ2-2, with 7 positions matching TRBD2. The CDR3 contains 13 residues. The V gene's germline CDR1 is GTSNPN and CDR2 SVGIG (reference sequence). Germline trimming cut 0 bases from V and 6 bases from J; bases unmatched to any gene: 1. CDR3 sequence reads: CAWSVRGAGELFF. For the CDR3, the DNA is TGTGCCTGGAGTGTACGGGGGGCCGGGGAGCTGTTTTTT.

The chain is built from TRBV2 and TRBJ1-2, with 10 nucleotides matching TRBD1. CDR1 is SNHLY and CDR2 is FYNNEI in the germline V gene. CDR3 size: 12 residues. V trimming: 10 bases; J trimming: 7 bases; junction bases outside the gene matches: 6. CDR3 residues: CATKTGGFGYTF. In DNA, the CDR3 is TGTGCCACCAAGACAGGGGGCTTTGGCTACACCTTC.

The gene calls are TRBV27 and TRBJ1-1; 8 bases line up with TRBD1. The germline gives CDR1 MNHEY, CDR2 SMNVEV (reference sequence). This CDR3 is 17 amino acids long. Trimming at V came to 2 bases and at J to 1 base, leaving 9 bases not matched to a gene. In DNA, the CDR3 is TGTGCCAGCAGTTTAAGGGCAGGGGGCCTCCCGAACACTGAAGCTTTCTTT. Translation: CASSLRAGGLPNTEAFF.

The chain carries TRBV19 and TRBJ2-1, with TRBD1 matching 9 bases. Trimming removed 5 bases from V and 10 bases from J; junction bases left unmatched: 6. The CDR3 contains 13 residues. Germline CDR1 is LNHDA and CDR2 is SQIVND (reference sequence). CDR3 nucleotides: TGTGCCAGTAGTGACGGACAGGGGCGGGAGCAGTTCTTC. Its translation is CASSDGQGREQFF.

The chain has TRBV19 and TRBJ1-5; 7 bases are shared with TRBD1. This CDR3 has 17 amino acids. Germline V gives CDR1 LNHDA, CDR2 SQIVND (reference sequence). V was clipped by 6 bases and J by 0 bases; unmatched bases: 11. The CDR3 loop is CASSLGTEYYSNQPQHF. The CDR3 DNA reads TGTGCCAGTAGCCTTGGGACAGAATATTATAGCAATCAGCCCCAGCATTTT. Filled out from reference TRBV19 and TRBJ1-5, the complete variable domain reads DGGITQSPKYLFRKEGQNVTLSCEQNLNHDAMYWYRQDPGQGLRLIYYSQIVNDFQKGDIAEGYSVSREKKESFPLTVTSAQKNPTAFYLCASSLGTEYYSNQPQHFGDGTRLSIL.

This clone has a handful of counts. The chain employs TRBV19 and TRBJ2-1; unclear D gene. From germline, CDR1 is LNHDA and CDR2 SQIVND (reference sequence). Deletions cut 3 bases from V and 0 bases from J, with 9 bases between. This CDR3 is 15 amino acids long. Here the CDR3 DNA reads TGTGCCAGTAGTATTTCGGTGAGCTCCTACAATGAGCAGTTCTTC. Encoded protein: CASSISVSSYNEQFF. The full variable domain, its missing parts supplied by reference TRBV19 and TRBJ2-1, is DGGITQSPKYLFRKEGQNVTLSCEQNLNHDAMYWYRQDPGQGLRLIYYSQIVNDFQKGDIAEGYSVSREKKESFPLTVTSAQKNPTAFYLCASSISVSSYNEQFFGPGTRLTVL.

There are a few counts of this clone. CDR3 loop: CASSLDSGGNYEQYF. Written as DNA, the CDR3 is TGCGCCAGCAGCTTGGACAGCGGGGGGAACTACGAGCAGTACTTC. The chain combines TRBV5-1 with TRBJ2-7; 9 nucleotides align to TRBD2. This CDR3 is built from 15 residues. CDR1 and CDR2 (germline): SGHRS, YFSETQ. The J segment lost 3 bases and the V segment lost 0 bases, leaving 4 bases of the junction unmatched. Drawing the rest from reference TRBV5-1 and TRBJ2-7, the complete variable domain is KAGVTQTPRYLIKTRGQQVTLSCSPISGHRSVSWYQQTPGQGLQFLFEYFSETQRNKGNFPGRFSGRQFSNSRSEMNVSTLELGDSALYLCASSLDSGGNYEQYFGPGTRLTVT.

The V gene is TRBV19, the J gene TRBJ2-7, with D possibly being TRBD1 (5 bases). The germline CDR1 and CDR2 sequences are LNHDA and SQIVND (reference sequence). This CDR3 region has 15 residues. Trimming shortened V by 5 bases and J by 7 bases, and 21 bases separated the two germline ends. CDR3: CASSSISGPLLEQYF. CDR3 sequence (DNA): TGTGCCAGTAGTTCTATATCAGGGCCCCTTTTGGAGCAGTACTTC. Filled out from reference TRBV19 and TRBJ2-7, the complete variable domain reads DGGITQSPKYLFRKEGQNVTLSCEQNLNHDAMYWYRQDPGQGLRLIYYSQIVNDFQKGDIAEGYSVSREKKESFPLTVTSAQKNPTAFYLCASSSISGPLLEQYFGPGTRLTVT.

V and J are TRBV9 and TRBJ2-2; TRBD1 is a possible D gene (6 bases). V lost 0 bases and J lost 6, with 12 bases in between. CDR3 length: 15 amino acids. Germline CDR1 SGDLS, CDR2 YYNGEE. CDR3 nucleotides: TGTGCCAGCAGCGTAGGCTGGGGGCAGGCCGGGGAGCTGTTTTTT. Amino acids: CASSVGWGQAGELFF.

The J gene is TRBJ2-2, the V gene TRBV10-2; possibly TRBD2 for D (6 bases). Trimming cost V 4 bases and J 4 bases, with 16 bases left between them. The CDR3 sequence is 16 residues long. From germline, CDR1 is WSHSY and CDR2 SAAADI. The CDR3 DNA reads TGCGCCAGCAGTGTGGGGGGAATTCAATTCACCGGGGAGCTGTTTTTT. Its protein is CASSVGGIQFTGELFF.

This clone has more than one count but fewer than ten. V is TRBV28 and J is TRBJ1-1; tentative D call: TRBD1 (5 bases). The CDR3 extends over 16 amino acids. V dropped 6 bases and J dropped 0 bases, with 17 bases sitting between them. Germline V lookup: CDR1 MDHEN, CDR2 SYDVKM. CDR3 protein: CASRTGTPMMNTEAFF. The CDR3, as DNA: TGTGCCAGCAGAACCGGGACTCCGATGATGAACACTGAAGCTTTCTTT.

CDR3 DNA: TGTGCCAGCAGTACAGGGGAAAGAAACACCATATATTTT. It specifies CASSTGERNTIYF. The rearrangement links TRBV7-2 to TRBJ1-3, with 7 bases that match TRBD1. The length of the CDR3 is 13 residues. The trim removed 6 bases at V and 5 bases at J, leaving 4 bases unmatched. The germline V gene encodes CDR1 SGHTA and CDR2 FQGNSA.

The gene calls are TRBV5-1 and TRBJ1-6; TRBD1 matches at 9 bases. The CDR3 loop spans 15 amino acids. The trim removed 7 bases at V and 7 bases at J, leaving 9 bases unmatched. The germline V gene encodes CDR1 SGHRS and CDR2 YFSETQ. For the CDR3, the DNA is TGCGCCAGCTACTCTGGGACAGGGCTGAATTCACCCCTCCACTTT. Its protein is CASYSGTGLNSPLHF.

This clone was recorded a few times. The chain combines TRBV7-2 with TRBJ1-1, with D uncertain. CDR3 size: 13 residues. Germline CDR1 is SGHTA and CDR2 is FQGNSA. Trimming removed 1 base from V and 10 bases from J, with 13 bases in between. The chain's CDR3 is CASSLVPGEGAFF. CDR3 DNA: TGTGCCAGCAGCTTAGTCCCCGGGGAGGGAGCTTTCTTT.

J is TRBJ2-7 and V is TRBV7-2, with 8 bases fitting TRBD1. The germline V gene has CDR1 SGHTA and CDR2 FQGNSA. J was trimmed by 3 bases and V by 6 bases; bases with no gene match: 7. CDR3 length: 14 amino acids. CDR3 loop: CASRSTGTGYEQYF. As DNA, the CDR3 is TGTGCCAGCAGGAGCACCGGGACAGGCTACGAGCAGTACTTC.

The V gene is TRBV6-5, the J gene TRBJ2-7; 7 bases are shared with TRBD2. The V and J ends lost 4 bases and 5 bases, in that order; junction bases with no gene match: 5. The length of the CDR3 is 13 residues. Germline CDR1 is MNHEY and CDR2 is SVGAGI. In nucleotides, the CDR3 is TGTGCCAGCAGTTCTGCGGGAGTAAACGAGCAGTACTTC. Encoded protein: CASSSAGVNEQYF.

This sequence joins TRBV27 and TRBJ2-7, with 7 nucleotides matching TRBD2. The CDR3 covers 14 residues. J gave up 1 base and V 3 bases, and 3 bases lay outside the gene matches. Germline V gives CDR1 MNHEY, CDR2 SMNVEV (reference sequence). The CDR3 sequence: CASSFGTTSYEQYF. As DNA, the CDR3 is TGTGCCAGCAGTTTTGGGACTACATCCTACGAGCAGTACTTC.

This clone has only a few counts. This sequence joins TRBV18 and TRBJ2-1; 7 bases agree with TRBD2. CDR3 length: 15 amino acids. The V and J ends lost 11 bases and 5 bases, in that order; junction bases with no gene match: 15. The germline V gene encodes CDR1 KGHSH and CDR2 LQKENI. The chain's CDR3 is CAATPRGLVNNEQFF. The DNA for the CDR3 is TGTGCCGCAACTCCTCGCGGACTAGTTAACAATGAGCAGTTCTTC.

This clone was recorded a few times. V usage is TRBV28 and J usage is TRBJ1-4; TRBD1 aligns across 7 bases. In germline, CDR1 is MDHEN, CDR2 SYDVKM. This CDR3 has 16 amino acids. V was clipped by 7 bases and J by 4 bases; unmatched bases: 12. The CDR3 DNA reads TGTGCCAGCACCTCCGGGACAGTAATTTTTAATGAAAAACTGTTTTTT. It codes for CASTSGTVIFNEKLFF.

In this sample, this clone turned up a few times. V gene TRBV18 combines with J gene TRBJ1-1; TRBD1 agrees at 8 bases. The CDR3 runs to 13 residues. Germline V gives CDR1 KGHSH, CDR2 LQKENI. V lost 5 bases and J lost 7; bases outside the gene matches: 6. The DNA of the CDR3 is TGTGCCAGCTCAGCCCAGGGGGCGGGTGAAGCTTTCTTT. Translated, it gives CASSAQGAGEAFF. The full variable domain, rest sourced from reference TRBV18 and TRBJ1-1, is NAGVMQNPRHLVRRRGQEARLRCSPMKGHSHVYWYRQLPEEGLKFMVYLQKENIIDESGMPKERFSAEFPKEGPSILRIQQVVRGDSAAYFCASSAQGAGEAFFGQGTRLTVV.

This rearrangement joins TRBV9 to TRBJ2-1, with D possibly TRBD1 on 6 matching bases. Germline-derived CDR1 and CDR2 are SGDLS and YYNGEE. V lost 2 bases to trimming and J lost 5 bases, with 17 bases between them. The CDR3 runs 16 residues. CDR3 in DNA: TGTGCCAGCAGCGTCCGGTCAGGGGCTCCAAACAATGAGCAGTTCTTC. Its translation: CASSVRSGAPNNEQFF.